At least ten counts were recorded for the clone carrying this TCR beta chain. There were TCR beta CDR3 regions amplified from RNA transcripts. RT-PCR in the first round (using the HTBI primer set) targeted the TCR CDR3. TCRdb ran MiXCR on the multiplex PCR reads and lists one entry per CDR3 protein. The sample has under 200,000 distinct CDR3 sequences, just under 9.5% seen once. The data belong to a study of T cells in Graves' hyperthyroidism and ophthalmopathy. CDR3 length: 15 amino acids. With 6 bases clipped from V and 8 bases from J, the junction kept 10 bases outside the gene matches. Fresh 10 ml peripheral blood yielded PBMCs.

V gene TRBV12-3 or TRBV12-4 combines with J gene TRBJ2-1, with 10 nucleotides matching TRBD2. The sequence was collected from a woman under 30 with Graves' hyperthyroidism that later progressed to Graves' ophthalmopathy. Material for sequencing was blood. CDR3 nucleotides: TGTGCCAGCAGCCGAGCGGGAGGGCCCTCGGATGAGCAGTTCTTC. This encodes CASSRAGGPSDEQFF.